This T cell receptor beta chain was documented in a study of cytomegalovirus exposure and HLA in healthy donors. Trimming stripped 8 bases from V and 7 bases from J, with 15 bases between. This CDR3 region has 12 residues. CDR1 and CDR2 from the germline V gene are MNHEY and SMNVEV (reference sequence). The primer mix had 60 Vbeta and 13 Jbeta primers. TCRdb keeps only in-frame clones here, not all; method: immunoSEQ multiplex PCR. The sample has 100,000 or so clones, about four fifths seen once. The receptor was derived from a female donor in good health and CMV-seropositive. V gene TRBV27 combines with J gene TRBJ2-7; D might be TRBD1 (6 bases). The sequencing sample was made of PBMCs. Here the CDR3 DNA reads TGTGCCAGCCAGGGGTCTAGCCCAGAGCAGTACTTC. Translation: CASQGSSPEQYF.